A single sample is the source of the 16 T cell receptor beta chains below, sequenced in a study of blood T cell repertoires in COVID-19 (dated by TCRdb to the early 2020s). Receptor amplification or capture employed the immunoSEQ multiplex PCR assay. Sourced from immuneACCESS, this table was stored by TCRdb with only in-frame sequences that have V and J called. A share of the clones is absent; for the studies checked, an unresolved V gene accounts for under half, and the remainder has no known explanation. This sample holds 70,000 to 100,000 clones; nearly 90% were observed only once. Together, the top ten hold approximately 4% of the sample. The sequenced sample consisted of peripheral blood. These receptor sequences come from a woman aged 80 or over with active or convalescent COVID-19.

V is TRBV5-1 and J is TRBJ1-6; D gene uncertain. V lost 0 bases to trimming and J lost 8 bases, with 9 bases between them. CDR1 is SGHRS, CDR2 YFSETQ, per germline. The CDR3 is 14 amino acids. CDR3 residues: CASSLDRSYSPLHF. CDR3 DNA: TGCGCCAGCAGCTTGGACAGATCCTATTCACCCCTCCACTTT.

The chain joins TRBV27 to TRBJ2-5; 13 bases line up with TRBD2. The CDR3 extends over 15 amino acids. Trimming cost V 5 bases and J 5 bases; bases outside gene matches: 5. Per the germline V gene, CDR1 is MNHEY and CDR2 is SMNVEV (reference sequence). This CDR3 reads CASSRGLAGAETQYF. In nucleotides, the CDR3 is TGTGCCAGCAGTCGCGGACTAGCGGGAGCCGAGACCCAGTACTTC.

The V gene is TRBV4-1, the J gene TRBJ2-7; weak D call: TRBD2 (5 bases). Germline V lookup: CDR1 MGHRA, CDR2 YSYEKL. The length of the CDR3 is 15 residues. V lost 0 bases and J 2 bases, leaving 11 bases between the germline ends. Here the CDR3 DNA reads TGCGCCAGCAGCCAAGACTCTAGCCCACCCTACGAGCAGTACTTC. It translates to CASSQDSSPPYEQYF.

The chain links TRBV7-2 to TRBJ1-2; 7 nucleotides line up with TRBD1. Germline V gene lookup returns CDR1 SGHTA and CDR2 FQGNSA. The CDR3 consists of 14 residues. V shed 2 bases and J 7 bases; nucleotides not matched to a gene: 7. The CDR3 spells CASSLTPDRSGYTF. The CDR3 nucleotides read TGTGCCAGCAGCTTAACTCCGGACAGGAGTGGCTACACCTTC.

The chain carries TRBV7-3 and TRBJ2-1, with D perhaps TRBD2 (5 bases). The CDR3 totals 18 residues. Trimming shortened V by 4 bases and J by 0 bases, and 19 bases separated the two germline ends. Germline CDR1 and CDR2: SGHTA and FQGTGA. CDR3 region: CASSSYPASQSSYNEQFF. The CDR3 DNA reads as TGTGCCAGCAGCTCATATCCGGCTAGCCAGAGCTCCTACAATGAGCAGTTCTTC.

The chain employs TRBV18 and TRBJ2-5, with 7 bases matching TRBD1. CDR1 KGHSH and CDR2 LQKENI come from the germline V gene. The CDR3 length is 16 residues. Trimming removed 2 bases from V and 0 bases from J; junction bases left unmatched: 6. CDR3 sequence reads: CASSPSRTGHQETQYF. CDR3 DNA: TGTGCCAGCTCACCAAGTCGGACAGGACACCAAGAGACCCAGTACTTC.

This clone was counted once. The chain uses TRBV28 and TRBJ1-1; D not certain. Germline lookup yields CDR1 MDHEN and CDR2 SYDVKM. The CDR3 has 13 residues. The V end was cut by 3 bases, the J end by 5 bases, with 10 bases between. In DNA, the CDR3 is TGTGCCAGCAGTTTCCCACGAGGGACTGAAGCTTTCTTT. It translates to CASSFPRGTEAFF.

This clone showed up just a few times. The CDR3 coding sequence is TGTGCCAGTAGCCCCCCGGGAAGGGGGCAAGGCAATCAGCCCCAGCATTTT. Amino acids: CASSPPGRGQGNQPQHF. The chain combines TRBV19 with TRBJ1-5, with 7 positions matching TRBD1. The CDR3 has 17 amino acids. Germline V CDR1 and CDR2: LNHDA, SQIVND (reference sequence). J was trimmed by 2 bases and V by 6 bases; bases with no gene match: 13.

The chain joins TRBV29-1 to TRBJ1-1, with TRBD1 matching over 7 bases. The CDR3 runs to 15 residues. V gave up 6 bases and J gave up 3 bases; unmatched junction bases: 13. Germline assignment: CDR1 SQVTM and CDR2 ANQGSEA. The CDR3 sequence: CSVPQMGTVDTEAFF. The CDR3 bases are TGCAGCGTGCCACAAATGGGGACAGTAGACACTGAAGCTTTCTTT.

This chain uses TRBV2 with TRBJ2-7; TRBD1 is a possible D gene (6 bases). Trimming stripped 5 bases from V and 4 bases from J, with 15 bases between. This CDR3 has 14 amino acids. The germline CDR1 and CDR2 sequences are SNHLY and FYNNEI. CDR3 sequence (DNA): TGTGCCAGCAGTACGAACAGGGTAGGGTACGAGCAGTACTTC. Translating gives CASSTNRVGYEQYF.

The chain links TRBV7-2 to TRBJ2-3; the D gene is possibly TRBD2 (6 bases). Trimming cost V 0 bases and J 4 bases, with 8 bases left between them. Looked up from germline, CDR1 is SGHTA and CDR2 is FQGNSA. The CDR3 consists of 14 residues. Here the CDR3 DNA reads TGTGCCAGCAGCTTAGCGCCGGGGGCAGATACGCAGTATTTT. This encodes CASSLAPGADTQYF.

In its sample, this clone was seen once. The V and J genes are TRBV9 and TRBJ1-1; 7 nucleotides agree with TRBD1. Germline CDR1 SGDLS, CDR2 YYNGEE. The J segment lost 10 bases and the V segment lost 2 bases, leaving 11 bases of the junction unmatched. This CDR3 has 14 amino acids. The CDR3 region has the DNA TGTGCCAGCAGCGTCACAGGGGAGCGGAACGGAGCTTTCTTT. Residues: CASSVTGERNGAFF.

This clone was found a few times. The chain joins TRBV9 to TRBJ2-1; D gene unclear. Germline CDR1 reads SGDLS; CDR2 reads YYNGEE. V gave up 1 base and J gave up 9 bases, with 8 bases separating them. The CDR3 totals 12 residues. CDR3 sequence: CASSVFSGEQFF. As DNA, the CDR3 is TGTGCCAGCAGCGTATTCAGTGGTGAGCAGTTCTTC.

The chain recombines TRBV10-2 with TRBJ2-1; 14 bases align to TRBD2. This CDR3 is 17 amino acids long. The ends lost 6 bases at V and 5 bases at J; junction bases unmatched: 9. Germline lookup yields CDR1 WSHSY and CDR2 SAAADI. For the CDR3, the DNA is TGCGCCAGCAGGGGGAGACTAGCGGGAGGGCCGAACAATGAGCAGTTCTTC. Translated: CASRGRLAGGPNNEQFF.

This chain joins TRBV19 and TRBJ2-7, with TRBD2 matching over 9 bases. Germline V gene sequence: CDR1 LNHDA, CDR2 SQIVND (reference sequence). This CDR3 region has 15 residues. V shed 5 bases, J shed 1 base, and the junction held 6 bases outside the gene matches. The CDR3 loop reads CASSVSGGLSYEQYF. In DNA, the CDR3 is TGTGCCAGTAGTGTTAGCGGGGGACTTTCCTACGAGCAGTACTTC.

The chain has TRBV7-8 and TRBJ1-2; the match to TRBD1 covers 7 bases. The germline gives CDR1 SGHVS, CDR2 FQNEAQ. The CDR3 runs to 16 residues. Trimming cost V 1 base and J 0 bases; bases outside gene matches: 5. The CDR3 here is CASSLETGKPNYGYTF. The DNA for the CDR3 is TGTGCCAGCAGCTTAGAGACAGGGAAACCTAACTATGGCTACACCTTC. Using reference TRBV7-8 and TRBJ1-2 for the parts outside the CDR3, the full variable domain is GAGVSQSPRYKVAKRGQDVALRCDPISGHVSLFWYQQALGQGPEFLTYFQNEAQLDKSGLPSDRFFAERPEGSVSTLKIQRTQQEDSAVYLCASSLETGKPNYGYTFGSGTRLTVV.